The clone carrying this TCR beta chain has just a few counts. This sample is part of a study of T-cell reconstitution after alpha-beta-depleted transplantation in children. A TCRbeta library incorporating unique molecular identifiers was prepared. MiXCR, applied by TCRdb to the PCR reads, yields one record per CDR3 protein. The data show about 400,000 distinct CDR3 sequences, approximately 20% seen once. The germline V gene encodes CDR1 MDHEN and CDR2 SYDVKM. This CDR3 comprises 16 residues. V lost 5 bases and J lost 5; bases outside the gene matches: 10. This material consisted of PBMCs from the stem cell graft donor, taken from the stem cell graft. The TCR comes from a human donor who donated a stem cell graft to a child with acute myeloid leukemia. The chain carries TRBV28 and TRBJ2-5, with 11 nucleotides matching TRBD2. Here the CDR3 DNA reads TGTGCCAGCAGTCAATTCCTAGCGGGAGGTGGGGAGACCCAGTACTTC. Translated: CASSQFLAGGGETQYF.